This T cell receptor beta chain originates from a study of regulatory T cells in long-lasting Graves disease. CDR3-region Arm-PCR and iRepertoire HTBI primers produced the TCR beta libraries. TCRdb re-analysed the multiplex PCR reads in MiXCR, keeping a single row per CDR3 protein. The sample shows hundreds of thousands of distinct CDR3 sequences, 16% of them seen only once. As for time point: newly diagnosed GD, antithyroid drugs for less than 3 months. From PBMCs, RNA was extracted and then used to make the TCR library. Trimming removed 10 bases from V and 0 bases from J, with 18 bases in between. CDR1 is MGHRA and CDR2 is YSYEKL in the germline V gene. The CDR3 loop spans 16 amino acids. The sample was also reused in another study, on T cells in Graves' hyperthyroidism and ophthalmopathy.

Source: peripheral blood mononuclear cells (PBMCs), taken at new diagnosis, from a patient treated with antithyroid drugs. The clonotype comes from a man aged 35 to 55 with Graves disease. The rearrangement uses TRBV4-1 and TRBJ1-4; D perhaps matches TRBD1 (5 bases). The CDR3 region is CATKKTAAATNEKLFF. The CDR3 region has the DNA TGCGCCACCAAAAAGACAGCGGCTGCAACTAATGAAAAACTGTTTTTT.